This T cell receptor beta chain was identified during a study of blood T cell repertoires in COVID-19. Study summary: Some COVID-19 samples were acute and others convalescent; all came from the United States, Italy and Spain. PBMCs, B-cell-depleted T cells, or T cells were the source of the cDNA or gDNA that made up the material.

Authors' analysis steps: Using reference gene primer amplification, nucleated cell counts were estimated. The protocol was immunoSEQ multiplex PCR, while the TCRdb copy is restricted to in-frame clones and leaves out a portion. V, J and clone size are those of that table, while D and trimming were read from the DNA. The sample includes 150,000 or so clones, around 80% seen only once; the top ten take under 3.5%. Germline assignment: CDR1 LNHDA and CDR2 SQIVND (reference sequence). The junction had 13 bases not matched to a gene; V was cut back by 2 bases and J by 4 bases. CDR3 length: 17 amino acids.

The clonotype comes from a woman aged 55-69 years with acute or convalescent COVID-19. The chain combines TRBV19 with TRBJ2-7; TRBD1 aligns across 8 bases. Sequencing input: peripheral blood. CDR3 sequence (DNA): TGTGCCAGTAGTATATCCCAGTCCCGCCAGGGGGCTTACGAGCAGTACTTC. Translated, it gives CASSISQSRQGAYEQYF. Drawing the rest from reference TRBV19 and TRBJ2-7, the complete variable domain is DGGITQSPKYLFRKEGQNVTLSCEQNLNHDAMYWYRQDPGQGLRLIYYSQIVNDFQKGDIAEGYSVSREKKESFPLTVTSAQKNPTAFYLCASSISQSRQGAYEQYFGPGTRLTVT.